A selection of T cell receptor beta chains follows, all from one sample in a study of blood T cell repertoires in COVID-19. TCRdb's copy holds only in-frame clones and misses some; the assay was immunoSEQ multiplex PCR. The table has some 300,000 clones, about 86% seen once; the top ten hold roughly 14%. The specimen sequenced was peripheral blood. The receptors come from a woman between 65 and 79 years old with COVID-19, enrolled during active disease. The CDR3 runs from the conserved cysteine through the conserved F or W. The order of the fields is CDR3 DNA, CDR3 protein, CDR3 length, V gene, J gene, D gene, clone size. D genes are given only for firm matches. Some rows mark clone size as missing; the rest say once, few, many or name a class of expanded clone.

DNA: TGTGCCAGCAGCCCGACAGGGATCAAATATGGCTACACCTTC; CDR3: CASSPTGIKYGYTF; length: 14; V: TRBV3-1/TRBV3-2; J: TRBJ1-2; D: TRBD1; size: -
DNA: TGTGCCAGTAGTCTCCACAGGGGTAAAGGCAATCAGCCCCAGCATTTT; CDR3: CASSLHRGKGNQPQHF; length: 16; V: TRBV19; J: TRBJ1-5; D: TRBD1; size: few
DNA: TGTGCTAGTGGTTTGGTAACTGCGGGGCGGATTTCTGGGGCCAACGTCCTGACTTTC; CDR3: CASGLVTAGRISGANVLTF; length: 19; V: TRBV12-5; J: TRBJ2-6; D: -; size: -
DNA: TGTGCCAGCAGTTACTCAACAGCAGGGACTGAAGCTTTCTTT; CDR3: CASSYSTAGTEAFF; length: 14; V: TRBV6-5; J: TRBJ1-1; D: -; size: few
DNA: TGTGCCAGCAGCGACAGGAACCTAAAGGGTAATTCACCCCTCCACTTT; CDR3: CASSDRNLKGNSPLHF; length: 16; V: TRBV21-1; J: TRBJ1-6; D: -; size: -
DNA: TGTGCCAGCAGCTTAGCCGGGGAAAGGAACACTGAAGCTTTCTTT; CDR3: CASSLAGERNTEAFF; length: 15; V: TRBV7-9; J: TRBJ1-1; D: -; size: -
DNA: TGTGCCAGCAGCCGTGGGACTAGCGGGGGAGCGAACACCGGGGAGCTGTTTTTT; CDR3: CASSRGTSGGANTGELFF; length: 18; V: TRBV5-6; J: TRBJ2-2; D: TRBD2; size: -
DNA: TGTGCCAGCATTTCTAACCCGGGACTAGGCAACACCGGGGAGCTGTTTTTT; CDR3: CASISNPGLGNTGELFF; length: 17; V: TRBV28; J: TRBJ2-2; D: TRBD2; size: -
DNA: TGCGCCAGCAGCCAATCCCCGGGGGGTAACCACGAGCAGTACTTC; CDR3: CASSQSPGGNHEQYF; length: 15; V: TRBV4-3; J: TRBJ2-7; D: TRBD2; size: -
DNA: TGTGCCAGTAGTTTGGGGGGTCCTGGCACTGAAGCTTTCTTT; CDR3: CASSLGGPGTEAFF; length: 14; V: TRBV19; J: TRBJ1-1; D: -; size: -
DNA: TGCGCCAGCAGCCAAGATGAGACAGGGGGCTTCGAGCAGTACTTC; CDR3: CASSQDETGGFEQYF; length: 15; V: TRBV4-1; J: TRBJ2-7; D: TRBD1; size: -
DNA: TGCGCCAGCAGCCAAGAGTGGCCGGGTAACACCGGGGAGCTGTTTTTT; CDR3: CASSQEWPGNTGELFF; length: 16; V: TRBV4-3; J: TRBJ2-2; D: -; size: -
DNA: TGCGCCAGCAGCTCACAGGGAGTACAGGGGGCCGAAGCTTTCTTT; CDR3: CASSSQGVQGAEAFF; length: 15; V: TRBV5-1; J: TRBJ1-1; D: TRBD1; size: -
DNA: TGTGCCAGCAGGGGTACCGACAGGATAAATCAGCCCCAGCATTTT; CDR3: CASRGTDRINQPQHF; length: 15; V: TRBV2; J: TRBJ1-5; D: -; size: -
DNA: TGTGCCACCAGTGACTGGACAGGGGGCGCGAACACCGGGGAGCTGTTTTTT; CDR3: CATSDWTGGANTGELFF; length: 17; V: TRBV24-1; J: TRBJ2-2; D: TRBD1; size: -
DNA: TGTGCCAGCAGCCACACAGGGATCTACGAGCAGTACTTC; CDR3: CASSHTGIYEQYF; length: 13; V: TRBV5-8; J: TRBJ2-7; D: -; size: -
DNA: TGCGCCAGCAGCTTGGCGGGGTCGTCAGGGGATGGCTACACCTTC; CDR3: CASSLAGSSGDGYTF; length: 15; V: TRBV5-1; J: TRBJ1-2; D: -; size: few
DNA: TGTGCCAGCAGCTTAGCCGGGACAGTTGATGGCTACACCTTC; CDR3: CASSLAGTVDGYTF; length: 14; V: TRBV7-9; J: TRBJ1-2; D: TRBD1; size: -
DNA: TGTGCCAGCAGTTGGGGGACAGGCCCAAATCAGCCCCAGCATTTT; CDR3: CASSWGTGPNQPQHF; length: 15; V: TRBV2; J: TRBJ1-5; D: TRBD1; size: -
DNA: TGTGCCAGCAGTTTATCCCGGGGGGGAGTGGGAAACACCATATATTTT; CDR3: CASSLSRGGVGNTIYF; length: 16; V: TRBV28; J: TRBJ1-3; D: -; size: -
DNA: TGTGCCAGCAGCGACGGGAGTCAAGAGACCCAGTACTTC; CDR3: CASSDGSQETQYF; length: 13; V: TRBV7-9; J: TRBJ2-5; D: -; size: -
DNA: TGTGCCAGCAGCCCTCGGACTAGCGGGGTTTTTGGGGAGACCCAGTACTTC; CDR3: CASSPRTSGVFGETQYF; length: 17; V: TRBV9; J: TRBJ2-5; D: TRBD2; size: -
DNA: TGTGCCAGCAGCTTCGACTCCTCCTACGAGCAGTACTTC; CDR3: CASSFDSSYEQYF; length: 13; V: TRBV7-9; J: TRBJ2-7; D: -; size: -
DNA: TGTGCCAGCAGTTACCCGGGGCTAGCGGAATTATCAGCGAACACCGGGGAGCTGTTTTTT; CDR3: CASSYPGLAELSANTGELFF; length: 20; V: TRBV2; J: TRBJ2-2; D: TRBD2; size: -
DNA: TGTGCCAGTAGTATGACCGGGACACCGAACACTGAAGCTTTCTTT; CDR3: CASSMTGTPNTEAFF; length: 15; V: TRBV19; J: TRBJ1-1; D: -; size: -
DNA: TGTGCCTGGAGCAGGACAGGGGGATACGAGCAGTACTTC; CDR3: CAWSRTGGYEQYF; length: 13; V: TRBV30; J: TRBJ2-7; D: TRBD1; size: -
DNA: TGTGCCAGCAGCCAAGACGTTATTGGCGGGGGGGCGTATTACTACAATGAGCAGTTCTTC; CDR3: CASSQDVIGGGAYYYNEQFF; length: 20; V: TRBV3-1/TRBV3-2; J: TRBJ2-1; D: TRBD2; size: -
DNA: TGTGCCAGCAGCGGCGGGGGGGCTGCAGATACGCAGTATTTT; CDR3: CASSGGGAADTQYF; length: 14; V: TRBV9; J: TRBJ2-3; D: TRBD2; size: -
DNA: TGTGCCAGCAGCTCCGGACAGAAGGATTCACCCCTCCACTTT; CDR3: CASSSGQKDSPLHF; length: 14; V: TRBV7-2; J: TRBJ1-6; D: -; size: -
DNA: TGTGCCAGCAGTTTAGGTAGCGGGGGGGCCGAAGAGACCCAGTACTTC; CDR3: CASSLGSGGAEETQYF; length: 16; V: TRBV27; J: TRBJ2-5; D: TRBD2; size: -
DNA: TGTGCCAGCAGCCCTGGGGCGAATCAAATCACTGAAGCTTTCTTT; CDR3: CASSPGANQITEAFF; length: 15; V: TRBV4-2; J: TRBJ1-1; D: -; size: -
DNA: TGTGCCAGCAGTTTAGCGGGGGGGTTCACCTACAATGAGCAGTTCTTC; CDR3: CASSLAGGFTYNEQFF; length: 16; V: TRBV27; J: TRBJ2-1; D: TRBD2; size: once